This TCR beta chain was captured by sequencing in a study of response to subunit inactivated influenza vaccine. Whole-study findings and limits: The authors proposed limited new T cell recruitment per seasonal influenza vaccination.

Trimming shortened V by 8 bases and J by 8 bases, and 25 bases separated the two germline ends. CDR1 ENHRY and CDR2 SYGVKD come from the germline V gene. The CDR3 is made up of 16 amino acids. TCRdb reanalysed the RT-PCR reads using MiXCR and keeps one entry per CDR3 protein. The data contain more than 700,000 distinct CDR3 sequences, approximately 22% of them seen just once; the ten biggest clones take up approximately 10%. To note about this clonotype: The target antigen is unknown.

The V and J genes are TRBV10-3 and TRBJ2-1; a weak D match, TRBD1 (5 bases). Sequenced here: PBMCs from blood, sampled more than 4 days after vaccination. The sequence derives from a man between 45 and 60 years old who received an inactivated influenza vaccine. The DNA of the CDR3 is TGTGCCATCTCCCCTGGGGCTAGTTTCGCCTCGGATGAGCAGTTCTTC. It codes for CAISPGASFASDEQFF.